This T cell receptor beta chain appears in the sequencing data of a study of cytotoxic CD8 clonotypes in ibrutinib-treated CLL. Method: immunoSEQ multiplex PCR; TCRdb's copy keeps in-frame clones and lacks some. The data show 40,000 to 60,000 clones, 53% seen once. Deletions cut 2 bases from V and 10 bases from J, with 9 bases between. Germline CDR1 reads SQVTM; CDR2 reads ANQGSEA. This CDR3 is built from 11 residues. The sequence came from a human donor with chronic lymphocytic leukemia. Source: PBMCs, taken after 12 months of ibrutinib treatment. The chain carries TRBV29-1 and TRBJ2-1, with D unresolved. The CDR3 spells CSVESGREQFF. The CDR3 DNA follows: TGCAGCGTTGAAAGTGGTCGAGAGCAGTTCTTC.